This TCR beta chain is from a study of cytomegalovirus exposure and HLA in healthy donors. Turning to the study itself: In an early release, HLA-typed donors contributed tens of millions of unique TCR sequences. Findings and limits, study-wide: In the analysis, some V segments, TRBV6-2 and TRBV6-3 included, were excluded as indistinguishable. When a later analysis was performed, an Asian-associated ancestry cluster reportedly had fewer N-insertions than the roughly 700-donor mean.

Germline V gene sequence: CDR1 SEHNR, CDR2 FQNEAQ (reference sequence). The CDR3 is 15 amino acids. The ends lost 5 bases at V and 6 bases at J; junction bases unmatched: 9. PCR involved 60 Vbeta and 13 Jbeta primers. Using immunoSEQ multiplex PCR, the repertoire was profiled, and TCRdb retains in-frame clones only, with some absent. The data contain some 57,000 clones, 70% to 75% of them singletons. This clone was detected a few times. Its antigen remains unknown. This chain links TRBV7-9 with TRBJ2-1; TRBD2 matches at 8 bases. The clonotype was recovered from a woman in her 30s in good health and CMV-seronegative. Sequenced material: PBMCs. The chain's CDR3 is CASSPSGSLSNEQFF. CDR3 nucleotides: TGTGCCAGCAGCCCCAGCGGGAGTTTGAGCAATGAGCAGTTCTTC.